Following are 22 T cell receptor beta chains from one sample sequenced in a study of blood T cell repertoires in COVID-19. Method: immunoSEQ multiplex PCR; TCRdb's copy keeps in-frame clones and lacks some. The sample has over 350,000 clones; around 88% are singletons. The sample was peripheral blood. These receptors were obtained from a woman aged 30 to 39 with acute or convalescent COVID-19.

This clone is a singleton in its sample. The genes are TRBV7-9 and TRBJ2-1; 8 bases agree with TRBD2. The CDR3 runs to 14 residues. V was pared by 4 bases and J by 2 bases, with 1 base of the junction left unmatched. CDR1 is SEHNR, CDR2 FQNEAQ, per germline (reference sequence). Written as DNA, the CDR3 is TGTGCCAGCAGCTCGCGGGGGGCCTACAATGAGCAGTTCTTC. Translating gives CASSSRGAYNEQFF.

The gene calls are TRBV27 and TRBJ1-2, with D uncertain. CDR3 length: 15 amino acids. The germline V and J ends were trimmed by 5 bases and 2 bases, with 15 bases remaining between them. Germline lookup yields CDR1 MNHEY and CDR2 SMNVEV (reference sequence). The CDR3 nucleotides read TGTGCCAGCAGTCCCACGCGGGGTTACAACTATGGCTACACCTTC. Translation gives CASSPTRGYNYGYTF.

The V gene is TRBV7-2, the J gene TRBJ2-1; 7 nucleotides agree with TRBD1. The CDR3 loop spans 17 amino acids. J lost 4 bases, V lost 3 bases, and 12 bases had no gene match. Germline-derived CDR1 and CDR2 are SGHTA and FQGNSA. Written as DNA, the CDR3 is TGTGCCAGCAGCTTTAGCCCCGGGACAGAACCATACAATGAGCAGTTCTTC. It is translated as CASSFSPGTEPYNEQFF.

The rearrangement joins TRBV5-4 to TRBJ1-2; no clear D gene. The CDR3 consists of 14 residues. Trimming stripped 0 bases from V and 1 base from J, with 7 bases between. CDR1 is SGHNT and CDR2 is YYREEE in the germline V gene (reference sequence). The CDR3 loop is CASSLGGVNYGYTF. The DNA of the CDR3 is TGTGCCAGCAGCTTGGGCGGGGTTAACTATGGCTACACCTTC.

At least ten counts were recorded for this clone. The chain is built from TRBV6-5 and TRBJ2-7; TRBD2 matches at 11 bases. The V gene's germline CDR1 is MNHEY and CDR2 SVGAGI. The CDR3 is made up of 15 amino acids. The junction had 1 base not matched to a gene; V was cut back by 3 bases and J by 0 bases. The CDR3 DNA is TGTGCCAGCAGTTATCTAGCGGGGGGCTCCTACGAGCAGTACTTC. It yields the protein CASSYLAGGSYEQYF.

This clone was observed a few times. The rearrangement links TRBV7-2 to TRBJ2-7; the match to TRBD2 covers 9 bases. Trimming at V came to 5 bases and at J to 3 bases, leaving 2 bases not matched to a gene. Per germline, CDR1 SGHTA and CDR2 FQGNSA. This CDR3 comprises 13 residues. The CDR3: CASSRRGGYEQYF. CDR3 nucleotides: TGTGCCAGCAGCCGGCGGGGGGGCTACGAGCAGTACTTC.

In its sample, this clone was seen once. This chain links TRBV28 with TRBJ1-5; D is possibly TRBD1 (6 bases). Between the trimmed V and J ends, which lost 1 base and 6 bases, there was a span of 16 bases. The CDR3 has 16 residues. The germline V gene has CDR1 MDHEN and CDR2 SYDVKM. The CDR3 is CASSLSDSLGTQPQHF. The CDR3 DNA reads as TGTGCCAGCAGTTTATCGGACAGTTTAGGGACTCAGCCCCAGCATTTT.

The gene calls are TRBV28 and TRBJ1-3; D is undetermined. The CDR3 totals 17 residues. Germline V gives CDR1 MDHEN, CDR2 SYDVKM. V was shortened by 1 base and J by 0 bases, with 13 bases between the two germline ends. In DNA, the CDR3 is TGTGCCAGCAGTTTATCTTTGCCAGGCAGCTCTGGAAACACCATATATTTT. It specifies CASSLSLPGSSGNTIYF. Together with reference TRBV28 and TRBJ1-3, the CDR3 gives the full variable domain: DVKVTQSSRYLVKRTGEKVFLECVQDMDHENMFWYRQDPGLGLRLIYFSYDVKMKEKGDIPEGYSVSREKKERFSLILESASTNQTSMYLCASSLSLPGSSGNTIYFGEGSWLTVV.

The DNA of the CDR3 is TGTGCCAGCAGCTTACAGCCTACGGGGGGCTTCTACGAGCAGTACTTC. This sequence encodes CASSLQPTGGFYEQYF. This chain links TRBV7-6 with TRBJ2-7; a weak D match, TRBD2 (7 bases). CDR3 length: 16 residues. The V end was cut by 2 bases, the J end by 3 bases, with 17 bases between. Germline V gene data show CDR1 as SGHVS and CDR2 as FNYEAQ.

The chain uses TRBV20-1 and TRBJ2-7; 7 bases line up with TRBD1. The CDR3 covers 10 residues. Germline-derived CDR1 and CDR2 are DFQATT and SNEGSKA (reference sequence). J lost 7 bases, V lost 7 bases, and 4 bases had no gene match. CDR3 sequence (DNA): TGCAGTGTCAGGACAGGAGAGCAGTACTTC. This gives the protein CSVRTGEQYF.

The chain employs TRBV5-1 and TRBJ2-2; 15 nucleotides align to TRBD2. CDR3 length equals 15 residues. The V and J ends lost 7 bases and 4 bases, in that order; junction bases with no gene match: 2. CDR1 is SGHRS, CDR2 YFSETQ, per germline. The CDR3 DNA follows: TGCGCCAGCGCGGGACTAGCGGGAGGCACCGGGGAGCTGTTTTTT. Its protein is CASAGLAGGTGELFF.

The chain carries TRBV11-2 and TRBJ2-7, with 7 bases lining up with TRBD2. The V gene end was trimmed by 1 base and the J gene end by 5 bases; junction bases not matched to a gene: 14. CDR3 size: 17 residues. The germline V gene encodes CDR1 SGHAT and CDR2 FQNNGV. The CDR3 here is CASSLGFGALAENEQYF. CDR3 DNA: TGTGCCAGCAGCTTAGGATTCGGGGCGCTAGCGGAAAACGAGCAGTACTTC.

The chain has TRBV3-1 (or the pseudogene TRBV3-2) and TRBJ2-5; maybe TRBD1 (6 bases). V was trimmed by 6 bases and J by 5 bases, leaving 16 bases between them. CDR1 LGHDT and CDR2 YNNKEL come from the germline V gene (reference sequence). CDR3 length: 14 amino acids. This chain's CDR3 is CASSQRGSLETQYF. The CDR3 DNA sequence: TGTGCCAGCAGTCAGAGGGGGTCATTGGAGACCCAGTACTTC.

This chain links TRBV5-1 with TRBJ2-5, with a weak D call TRBD1 (6 bases). The CDR3 loop spans 15 amino acids. V gave up 4 bases and J gave up 1 base, with 14 bases separating them. The germline gives CDR1 SGHRS, CDR2 YFSETQ. In DNA, the CDR3 is TGCGCCAGCAGCATGGGACCAGGGGTCCAAGAGACCCAGTACTTC. Translating it yields CASSMGPGVQETQYF.

The chain is built from TRBV18 and TRBJ2-5; TRBD1 is a possible D gene (6 bases). Trimming shortened V by 1 base and J by 3 bases, and 9 bases separated the two germline ends. Germline V gene data show CDR1 as KGHSH and CDR2 as LQKENI. The CDR3 runs 14 residues. The CDR3 region has the DNA TGTGCCAGCTCACCACAGGCAGGGGAAGAGACCCAGTACTTC. It translates to CASSPQAGEETQYF.

The gene calls are TRBV6-1 and TRBJ2-2, with D tentatively TRBD1 (5 bases). V lost 1 base to trimming and J lost 8 bases, with 23 bases between them. The CDR3 runs to 18 residues. The V gene's germline CDR1 is MNHNS and CDR2 SASEGT. CDR3 coding DNA: TGTGCCAGCAGTGAAGAGTTCCTGGACAATTGGTTCCCGGGGGAGCTGTTTTTT. Protein: CASSEEFLDNWFPGELFF.

The J gene is TRBJ2-7, the V gene TRBV28, with unresolved D. The CDR3 is made up of 11 amino acids. The germline V gene encodes CDR1 MDHEN and CDR2 SYDVKM. Trimming took 5 bases from V and 2 from J, leaving 4 bases between them. The CDR3 here is CASSPTYEQYF. The CDR3 DNA reads TGTGCCAGCAGTCCCACCTACGAGCAGTACTTC.

V gene TRBV12-3 or TRBV12-4 combines with J gene TRBJ2-7, with a weak D call TRBD2 (5 bases). CDR3 size: 13 residues. V lost 3 bases and J lost 7, with 13 bases in between. As DNA, the CDR3 is TGTGCCAGCAGTTTTCTCGCCCCGGGGGAGCAGTACTTC. Its translation is CASSFLAPGEQYF.

J is TRBJ2-7 and V is TRBV7-2; 9 bases match TRBD2. Germline V CDR1 and CDR2: SGHTA, FQGNSA. V shed 5 bases and J 6 bases; nucleotides not matched to a gene: 11. The CDR3 contains 15 residues. This CDR3 reads CASSPRGGGAPEQYF. Written as DNA, the CDR3 is TGTGCCAGCAGCCCCCGCGGCGGGGGGGCGCCCGAGCAGTACTTC. The full variable domain, in which reference TRBV7-2 and TRBJ2-7 provide the parts outside the CDR3, is GAGVSQSPSNKVTEKGKDVELRCDPISGHTALYWYRQSLGQGLEFLIYFQGNSAPDKSGLPSDRFSAERTGGSVSTLTIQRTQQEDSAVYLCASSPRGGGAPEQYFGPGTRLTVT.

This clone showed up just a few times. The chain uses TRBV3-1 (or the pseudogene TRBV3-2) and TRBJ2-5; TRBD2 matches at 10 bases. The V gene end was trimmed by 7 bases and the J gene end by 3 bases; junction bases not matched to a gene: 5. Per germline, CDR1 LGHDT and CDR2 YNNKEL (reference sequence). The CDR3 loop spans 14 amino acids. CDR3 protein: CASTSLAGEETQYF. In nucleotides, the CDR3 is TGTGCCAGCACCAGTCTAGCGGGGGAAGAGACCCAGTACTTC.

The V and J genes are TRBV2 and TRBJ1-4, with D maybe TRBD1 (6 bases). The CDR3 extends over 16 amino acids. With 8 bases removed from V and 7 bases from J, the gap between germline ends came to 23 bases. The germline V gene has CDR1 SNHLY and CDR2 FYNNEI. CDR3 bases: TGTGCCAGCGAACAGGGCGTTCTATCGACTGGTGAAAAACTGTTTTTT. Its translation: CASEQGVLSTGEKLFF. The variable domain in full, with the rest retrieved from reference TRBV2 and TRBJ1-4, is EPEVTQTPSHQVTQMGQEVILRCVPISNHLYFYWYRQILGQKVEFLVSFYNNEISEKSEIFDDQFSVERPDGSNFTLKIRSTKLEDSAMYFCASEQGVLSTGEKLFFGSGTQLSVL.

This clone was picked up one time. V and J are TRBV30 and TRBJ1-1; TRBD1 matches at 7 bases. Germline assignment: CDR1 GTSNPN and CDR2 SVGIG (reference sequence). Losses at the gene ends were 4 bases for V and 3 bases for J; bases not matched to a gene: 8. The CDR3 totals 14 residues. CDR3 residues: CAWIRGTGDTEAFF. Written as DNA, the CDR3 is TGTGCCTGGATTCGGGGAACAGGGGACACTGAAGCTTTCTTT.